This T cell receptor (beta chain) emerged from a study of T cell responses to AZD1222 COVID-19 vaccine listed by TCRdb under 2021. Study-level background: A total of 230 to 250 trial participants underwent TCR sequencing, of whom approximately 210 received two doses of AZD1222 and around 25 received two doses of the MenACWY control vaccine. Trial participants were enrolled by age into subgroups of 18-55, 56-69 and 70-plus years, and around 140, 26 and 57 TCR-sequenced participants, respectively, were included in these subgroups. Study-wide findings and limitations: Most participants were white British and females outnumbered males, and the authors suggested that clonal diversity may have been underestimated. Reportedly, close to half of the unique spike-specific TCRs recognized epitopes lying outside the regions that are mutated in the B.1.351 and B.1.1.7 variants. Conclusions about previously exposed vaccinees are limited because only five or six AZD1222 recipients were SARS-CoV-2 seropositive at baseline. Because no day 14 peak-response samples were available, repertoires were characterized only after the peak T cell response. Spike-specific TCR breadth and depth rose significantly after two AZD1222 doses compared with day 0 and with MenACWY recipients. In the small 56-69-year group, the increase in depth fell short of significance, most likely because of low power. CD4 TCRs associated with the vaccine covered the entire spike protein, and the dominant responses were in regions 160-218 and 743-854.

The CDR3 regions of human TCRbeta chains were analyzed by immunosequencing. The authors' pipeline ran thus. TCRs in the repertoires were compared against a reference library of SARS-CoV-2-specific TCRs that had been generated with the MIRA antigen-specificity platform. Breadth was defined as the fraction of unique TCRs that were SARS-CoV-2-associated. Depth was defined as the fraction of total T cells that were SARS-CoV-2-associated. Using the MIRA data, each spike-specific TCR was mapped to the spike region that the TCR reacts to and placed in a CD4 or CD8 class. Log10-transformed breadth and depth values were compared by one-way ANOVA with Sidak's multiple comparisons tests. TCRdb mirrors the immuneACCESS table, restricted to in-frame sequences. Some clones are absent from its copies; in checked studies, under half trace to an unresolved V gene, and the reason for the others is unknown. V and J calls and clone size are given by that table; D and trimming were obtained from the DNA. The sample table shows 90,000 to 100,000 clones, and 70% to 90% are seen once. The ten largest account for 12% of the sample.

Remarks on this clone: Its cognate antigen has yet to be identified. Base quality data are lacking; no much larger clone is found one base away.

The sample's time point label, in plain terms: about 28 days (+/-7) after the second vaccine dose. AZD1222 recipients given second doses at about 4 weeks or at about 12 weeks were pooled, since spike-specific TCR depth and breadth were not found to differ between the two schedules. Samples from vaccinated people were obtained from the UK trials COV001 and COV002, which included a single-blind randomized controlled phase 2/3 trial of AZD1222 (ChAdOx1 nCoV-19) in healthy adults. For TCRbeta chain sequencing, PBMC samples from trial participants were taken at day 0 and at day 28 after the second dose. V loses 0 bases of germline sequence and J loses 15 bases, and the interval between the two ends is 12 bases. The CDR3 covers 13 residues, taking in both the cysteine and the phenylalanine. Only CDR3 DNA remains: 39 bases, in frame from the first base. The germline V gene (reference sequence) specifies PRHDT as CDR1 and FYEKMQ as CDR2.

The chain is assembled from TRBV13 and TRBJ1-6; too little of a D gene remains to name it. The TCR was taken from an adult who received the AZD1222 COVID-19 vaccine. Material: peripheral blood, obtained 28 days after the second AZD1222 dose. CDR3 loop: CASSLGQVGSLHF. The nucleotide sequence reads as follows: TGTGCCAGCAGCTTAGGCCAAGTCGGCAGCCTCCACTTT.